This T cell receptor (beta chain) was observed in a study of tumor-infiltrating lymphocytes in primary liver carcinoma. Study details: Patients were men and women aged 30 to 69 years.

The template, around 540 ng total RNA, yielded TCR beta cDNA made with a constant-region primer. Amplification in three nested multiplex PCR rounds with slightly modified ARM-PCR gave rise to TCR beta libraries. The first two PCR rounds, roughly 10 cycles each, used TRBV1-TRBV30 forward primers and a C-beta reverse primer. MiXCR, run by TCRdb on the multiplex PCR reads, gives a single entry per CDR3 protein. Among 250,000 to 400,000 distinct CDR3 sequences listed, roughly two thirds were seen once. Trimming removed 8 bases from V and 12 bases from J, with 19 bases in between. The CDR3 length is 12 residues. Per the germline V gene, CDR1 is MNHEY and CDR2 is SVGAGI. RNA was extracted from whole blood without cell sorting, alongside germline DNA. Points from the study as a whole: Whereas tumor region pairs overlapped more, tumor-adjacent and tumor-blood pairs overlapped less.

This clonotype was recorded many times. Its antigen remains unidentified. The chain links TRBV6-5 to TRBJ1-2; D gene uncertain. The receptor's source is a man in his forties or fifties with primary liver carcinoma and hepatitis B virus infection. Sequenced material: peripheral blood. The CDR3 DNA is TGTGCCAGCGGGATGCTCCATATGGCTAACACCTTC. It yields the protein CASGMLHMANTF.